The 30 T cell receptor beta chains below come from one sample, sequenced in a study of blood T cell repertoires in COVID-19. Profiling relied on immunoSEQ multiplex PCR, and the TCRdb table lists in-frame clones only, not all of them. The sample has 200,000 to 250,000 clones, 82% seen once. Sequences were obtained from PBMCs or T cells enriched from blood (not recorded which). Receptor source: a woman aged 55-70 years who had recovered from COVID-19.

V is TRBV28 and J is TRBJ2-1, with TRBD1 identical over 9 bases. J was trimmed by 7 bases and V by 3 bases; bases with no gene match: 10. This CDR3 contains 16 residues. CDR1 and CDR2 (germline): MDHEN, SYDVKM. The DNA for the CDR3 is TGTGCCAGCAGTTTCCCCCTAGGACAGGGGAGGAATGAGCAGTTCTTC. Encoded protein: CASSFPLGQGRNEQFF.

The genes are TRBV10-3 and TRBJ1-2; 8 nucleotides agree with TRBD1. The CDR3 is 14 amino acids. Germline loops: CDR1 ENHRY, CDR2 SYGVKD. The junction had 13 bases not matched to a gene; V was cut back by 8 bases and J by 8 bases. CDR3 protein: CAIEENQGAQGYTF. CDR3 DNA sequence: TGTGCCATCGAGGAGAACCAGGGGGCTCAAGGCTACACCTTC.

This chain links TRBV9 with TRBJ1-3, with no clear D. The CDR3 is 17 residues long. V shed 4 bases and J shed 0 bases, with 17 bases lying between them. Germline loops: CDR1 SGDLS, CDR2 YYNGEE. The CDR3 reads CASSSYLGMSSGNTIYF. Here the CDR3 DNA reads TGTGCCAGCAGCTCTTATCTGGGCATGAGCTCTGGAAACACCATATATTTT.

This rearrangement joins TRBV7-2 to TRBJ1-5; no definite D call. The CDR3 runs 15 residues. V lost 1 base to trimming and J lost 2 bases, with 9 bases between them. Germline CDR1 reads SGHTA; CDR2 reads FQGNSA. For the CDR3, the DNA is TGTGCCAGCAGCTTAGACCCCGGGGGCAATCAGCCCCAGCATTTT. As protein: CASSLDPGGNQPQHF.

The chain links TRBV5-6 to TRBJ2-3; 11 bases agree with TRBD2. V was clipped by 2 bases and J by 2 bases; unmatched bases: 7. The V gene's germline CDR1 is SGHDT and CDR2 YYEEEE. There are 17 residues in the CDR3. CDR3 amino acids: CASSLALAGGHTDTQYF. The DNA for the CDR3 is TGTGCCAGCAGCTTAGCCCTAGCGGGGGGCCACACAGATACGCAGTATTTT.

The chain carries TRBV7-2 and TRBJ1-5; 9 positions match TRBD1. CDR1 is SGHTA and CDR2 is FQGNSA in the germline V gene. The CDR3 has 19 residues. V dropped 3 bases and J dropped 0; count of bases not matched to a gene: 12. Written as DNA, the CDR3 is TGTGCCAGCAGCTTTAACTCGGGACAGGGTACGTTTAGCAATCAGCCCCAGCATTTT. Protein product: CASSFNSGQGTFSNQPQHF.

The CDR3 sequence is CASSPGQGYQPQHF. The CDR3, as DNA: TGCGCCAGCAGCCCTGGACAGGGCTATCAGCCCCAGCATTTT. J is TRBJ1-5 and V is TRBV4-3; 8 positions match TRBD1. V dropped 4 bases and J dropped 5; count of bases not matched to a gene: 4. The CDR3 spans 14 residues. Germline CDR1 and CDR2: LGHNA and YSLEER.

This rearrangement joins TRBV7-9 to TRBJ2-5; D is unclear. CDR1 is SEHNR, CDR2 FQNEAQ, per germline (reference sequence). The CDR3 loop spans 13 amino acids. V was pared by 3 bases and J by 1 base, with 6 bases between. CDR3 sequence reads: CASSFGVQETQYF. Here the CDR3 DNA reads TGTGCCAGCAGCTTCGGTGTCCAAGAGACCCAGTACTTC.

The chain combines TRBV11-2 with TRBJ1-1; unclear D gene. This CDR3 has 14 residues. Germline CDR1 reads SGHAT; CDR2 reads FQNNGV. Trimming removed 2 bases from V and 4 bases from J, with 11 bases in between. CDR3 coding DNA: TGTGCCAGCAGCTTAACAGATGATGGCACTGAAGCTTTCTTT. It yields the protein CASSLTDDGTEAFF.

The chain combines TRBV5-1 with TRBJ1-1; D is ambiguous. V shed 1 base and J shed 0 bases, with 4 bases lying between them. From germline, CDR1 is SGHRS and CDR2 YFSETQ. The CDR3 totals 13 residues. The CDR3 DNA reads as TGCGCCAGCAGCTTGACAGTGAACACTGAAGCTTTCTTT. Translation: CASSLTVNTEAFF.

The chain uses TRBV6-6 and TRBJ1-1, with 8 positions matching TRBD1. This CDR3 contains 13 residues. The V segment lost 6 bases and the J segment 6 bases; nucleotides outside the gene matches: 6. Per germline, CDR1 MNHNY and CDR2 SVGAGI (reference sequence). Written as DNA, the CDR3 is TGTGCCAGCAGCGAGGACAGGGATGCTGAAGCTTTCTTT. Translated, it gives CASSEDRDAEAFF.

CDR3: CASSEAGSGVGTQYF. The DNA for the CDR3 is TGTGCCAGCAGTGAAGCAGGGAGCGGGGTGGGTACGCAGTATTTT. V gene TRBV2 combines with J gene TRBJ2-3; 7 nucleotides agree with TRBD2. J was trimmed by 8 bases and V by 0 bases; bases with no gene match: 8. The CDR3 contains 15 residues. The germline V gene encodes CDR1 SNHLY and CDR2 FYNNEI. The variable domain in full, completed from reference TRBV2 and TRBJ2-3, reads EPEVTQTPSHQVTQMGQEVILRCVPISNHLYFYWYRQILGQKVEFLVSFYNNEISEKSEIFDDQFSVERPDGSNFTLKIRSTKLEDSAMYFCASSEAGSGVGTQYFGPGTRLTVL.

This clone has only a few counts. The chain carries TRBV18 and TRBJ1-2, with TRBD1 identical over 12 bases. In germline, CDR1 is KGHSH, CDR2 LQKENI. The CDR3 is made up of 16 amino acids. Trimming at V came to 2 bases and at J to 7 bases, leaving 8 bases not matched to a gene. CDR3 in DNA: TGTGCCAGCTCACCAACCGAGGGACAGGGGGCTAGTGGCTACACCTTC. Protein: CASSPTEGQGASGYTF.

This chain connects TRBV18 to TRBJ2-3, with 7 bases that match TRBD1. V shed 6 bases, J shed 3 bases, and the junction held 12 bases outside the gene matches. This CDR3 spans 16 amino acids. The germline V gene encodes CDR1 KGHSH and CDR2 LQKENI. The CDR3 reads CASSPGTDSGTDTQYF. The CDR3 DNA is TGTGCCAGCTCTCCAGGGACAGACTCTGGGACAGATACGCAGTATTTT.

V and J are TRBV15 and TRBJ2-2; 8 bases agree with TRBD1. CDR1 LNHNV and CDR2 YYDKDF come from the germline V gene (reference sequence). Germline trimming cut 4 bases from V and 0 bases from J; bases unmatched to any gene: 10. This CDR3 region has 18 residues. The CDR3 spells CATSTGKRTGPNTGELFF. The CDR3 DNA follows: TGTGCCACCAGCACAGGAAAGAGGACAGGGCCGAACACCGGGGAGCTGTTTTTT.

The V and J genes are TRBV5-4 and TRBJ2-1, with 7 nucleotides matching TRBD2. V was pared by 2 bases and J by 4 bases, with 6 bases of the junction left unmatched. Per germline, CDR1 SGHNT and CDR2 YYREEE (reference sequence). CDR3 length: 15 residues. This chain's CDR3 is CASSFLAAKYNEQFF. CDR3 DNA: TGTGCCAGCAGCTTTCTAGCGGCTAAGTACAATGAGCAGTTCTTC.

The V gene is TRBV19, the J gene TRBJ2-6; TRBD1 agrees at 7 bases. With V trimmed by 3 bases and J by 0 bases, 14 bases remained unmatched. The CDR3 consists of 20 residues. The germline CDR1 and CDR2 sequences are LNHDA and SQIVND (reference sequence). The CDR3 region is CASSILSQGPLLSGANVLTF. As DNA, the CDR3 is TGTGCCAGTAGTATCCTATCACAGGGGCCTTTGCTCTCTGGGGCCAACGTCCTGACTTTC.

V gene TRBV2 combines with J gene TRBJ2-7, with D possibly matching TRBD2 (6 bases). CDR1 and CDR2 from the germline V gene are SNHLY and FYNNEI. The V end lost 7 bases, the J end lost 4 bases, and 14 bases lay between the germline ends. This CDR3 is built from 13 residues. The CDR3 here is CASTLGSGYEQYF. CDR3 sequence (DNA): TGTGCCAGCACTCTCGGGAGTGGATACGAGCAGTACTTC.

The chain has TRBV6-5 and TRBJ1-6; possible D gene TRBD1, 6 bases. V lost 5 bases and J 9 bases, leaving 17 bases between the germline ends. Per germline, CDR1 MNHEY and CDR2 SVGAGI. The CDR3 sequence is 15 residues long. Written as DNA, the CDR3 is TGTGCCAGCAGTAGATCTCAGGCACAGGGTTCACCCCTCCACTTT. It translates to CASSRSQAQGSPLHF.

The V gene is TRBV6-5, the J gene TRBJ2-1, with 8 bases identical to TRBD2. The CDR3 has 15 residues. Germline-derived CDR1 and CDR2 are MNHEY and SVGAGI. Losses at the gene ends were 8 bases for V and 1 base for J; bases not matched to a gene: 7. Here the CDR3 DNA reads TGTGCCAGCCACACGGGACTAGGATCCTACAATGAGCAGTTCTTC. This translates into CASHTGLGSYNEQFF.

This chain links TRBV14 with TRBJ2-3, with D uncertain. V lost 4 bases, J lost 3 bases, and 11 bases lay in between. Germline CDR1 SGHDN, CDR2 FVKESK. CDR3 length: 14 residues. CDR3 nucleotides: TGTGCCAGCAGCCCCCTCTCCCGGACAGATACGCAGTATTTT. Translation gives CASSPLSRTDTQYF. The entire variable domain, with the rest obtained from reference TRBV14 and TRBJ2-3, is as follows: EAGVTQFPSHSVIEKGQTVTLRCDPISGHDNLYWYRRVMGKEIKFLLHFVKESKQDESGMPNNRFLAERTGGTYSTLKVQPAELEDSGVYFCASSPLSRTDTQYFGPGTRLTVL.

This chain joins TRBV5-6 and TRBJ1-5; D possibly corresponds to TRBD1 (6 bases). Trimming removed 0 bases at V and 2 bases at J, with 12 bases between. Germline CDR1 is SGHDT and CDR2 is YYEEEE. The CDR3 spans 16 residues. CDR3 loop: CASSLEGGGGNQPQHF. The CDR3 coding sequence is TGTGCCAGCAGCTTGGAGGGAGGGGGTGGCAATCAGCCCCAGCATTTT.

This clone has a handful of counts. The V call is TRBV15, the J call TRBJ1-5, with 7 positions matching TRBD1. CDR3 size: 13 residues. Per germline, CDR1 LNHNV and CDR2 YYDKDF (reference sequence). The V and J ends lost 11 bases and 0 bases, in that order; junction bases with no gene match: 4. The CDR3 DNA reads as TGTGCCGCTGGACAGGATAGCAATCAGCCCCAGCATTTT. It is translated as CAAGQDSNQPQHF.

In the case of this clone: With a much larger clone just one base away, this may be a read error. This chain connects TRBV5-4 to TRBJ1-3; 8 bases map to TRBD1. Germline CDR1 is SGHNT and CDR2 is YYREEE (reference sequence). V trimming: 4 bases; J trimming: 2 bases; junction bases outside the gene matches: 2. The length of the CDR3 is 14 residues. DNA of the CDR3: TGTGCCAGCAGCATGACAGGGGCTGGAAACACCATATATTTT. Its translation: CASSMTGAGNTIYF.

This clone has a single count. The chain couples TRBV14 to TRBJ1-2, with D tentatively TRBD1 (5 bases). V gave up 2 bases and J gave up 0 bases, with 10 bases separating them. This CDR3 is 15 amino acids long. The germline V gene has CDR1 SGHDN and CDR2 FVKESK. CDR3 region: CASSQSDRPNYGYTF. The CDR3 region has the DNA TGTGCCAGCAGCCAAAGTGACAGACCTAACTATGGCTACACCTTC.

The gene calls are TRBV12-3 or TRBV12-4 and TRBJ1-1, with D unresolved. The CDR3 spans 13 residues. Trimming pared 2 bases from V and 5 bases from J, leaving 9 bases between. CDR3 DNA sequence: TGTGCCAGCAGTTTAAACAGCGGGACTGAAGCTTTCTTT. Its translation is CASSLNSGTEAFF.

This clone has only a few counts. V gene TRBV4-2 combines with J gene TRBJ1-1; TRBD1 matches 9 bases. The germline V gene encodes CDR1 LGHNA and CDR2 YNFKEQ. The V and J ends lost 2 bases and 3 bases, in that order; junction bases with no gene match: 4. This CDR3 spans 15 amino acids. The CDR3 sequence: CASSQYRGRDTEAFF. The CDR3, as DNA: TGTGCCAGCAGCCAATACAGGGGGCGGGACACTGAAGCTTTCTTT.

V and J are TRBV7-6 and TRBJ1-1, with D possibly matching TRBD1 (6 bases). This CDR3 comprises 14 residues. Germline values: CDR1 SGHVS, CDR2 FNYEAQ. V lost 11 bases, J lost 5 bases, and 21 bases lay in between. The CDR3 protein is CAAKDRGAGTEAFF. The CDR3 DNA reads TGTGCCGCCAAGGACAGAGGGGCTGGGACTGAAGCTTTCTTT.

The chain has TRBV6-2 or TRBV6-3 and TRBJ1-2; D ambiguous. Germline values: CDR1 MNHEY, CDR2 SVGEGT. V lost 2 bases and J 9 bases, leaving 10 bases between the germline ends. This CDR3 contains 12 residues. The CDR3 loop is CASSYAATSYTF. The CDR3 nucleotides read TGTGCCAGCAGTTACGCCGCTACGAGCTACACCTTC.

The rearrangement links TRBV7-6 to TRBJ2-7, with 7 bases matching TRBD1. CDR3 length: 14 amino acids. Per the germline V gene, CDR1 is SGHVS and CDR2 is FNYEAQ. With 5 bases clipped from V and 5 bases from J, the junction kept 9 bases outside the gene matches. CDR3 residues: CASSIKTGLDEQYF. CDR3 bases: TGTGCCAGCAGCATAAAGACAGGGCTGGACGAGCAGTACTTC.